The 16 T cell receptor beta chains below were found in one sample sequenced in a study of T cell responses to AZD1222 COVID-19 vaccine. Repertoires were generated with immunoSEQ multiplex PCR, while TCRdb's copy carries only in-frame clones and drops some. The table has about 160,000 clones, 91% seen once. The sequencing here drew on peripheral blood, taken on day 0 of AZD1222 vaccination. Receptor source: an adult in good health.

The rearrangement joins TRBV6-2 or TRBV6-3 to TRBJ2-7, with D uncertain. Germline V gene data show CDR1 as MNHEY and CDR2 as SVGEGT. The CDR3 sequence is 14 residues long. The germline V and J ends were trimmed by 0 bases and 6 bases, with 12 bases remaining between them. In nucleotides, the CDR3 is TGTGCCAGCAGTTACTCGCCTAACCCCCTCGAGCAGTACTTC. Residues: CASSYSPNPLEQYF.

Only one count was recorded for this clone. This chain links TRBV4-2 with TRBJ2-2, with D perhaps assigned TRBD1 or TRBD2 (5 bases each). The CDR3 runs 15 residues. CDR1 and CDR2 from the germline V gene are LGHNA and YNFKEQ. V was cut by 4 bases and J by 5 bases, with 14 bases left in between. The CDR3 DNA reads as TGTGCCAGCAGCCCCTCGGGACCACAGACCGGGGAGCTGTTTTTT. Translated: CASSPSGPQTGELFF.

This clone was observed a handful of times. The chain employs TRBV10-1 and TRBJ2-7, with D unresolved. The CDR3 is 13 amino acids. V dropped 9 bases and J dropped 0 bases, with 12 bases sitting between them. Germline V lookup: CDR1 WNHNN, CDR2 SYGVQD (reference sequence). This CDR3 reads CARAPSGSYEQYF. Written as DNA, the CDR3 is TGCGCCAGGGCGCCCTCAGGCTCCTACGAGCAGTACTTC.

The chain carries TRBV28 and TRBJ2-7, with unresolved D. V lost 5 bases and J 4 bases, leaving 6 bases between the germline ends. The CDR3 extends over 11 amino acids. Germline lookup yields CDR1 MDHEN and CDR2 SYDVKM. CDR3 protein: CASSPDYEQYF. In DNA form, the CDR3 reads TGTGCCAGCAGTCCAGATTACGAGCAGTACTTC.

The chain employs TRBV11-2 and TRBJ2-7; D remains ambiguous. The CDR3 runs to 12 residues. The germline V gene encodes CDR1 SGHAT and CDR2 FQNNGV. Trimming cost V 4 bases and J 2 bases, with 6 bases left between them. The CDR3 bases are TGTGCCAGCAGCTCGTATACCTACGAGCAGTACTTC. Translating it yields CASSSYTYEQYF.

The chain couples TRBV18 to TRBJ2-1, with 7 bases identical to TRBD2. CDR1 and CDR2 from the germline V gene are KGHSH and LQKENI. The CDR3 is made up of 13 amino acids. V shed 3 bases and J 12 bases; nucleotides not matched to a gene: 8. CDR3 nucleotides: TGTGCCAGCTCACCCTCTCAGCGGGAACGGCAGTTCTTC. This sequence encodes CASSPSQRERQFF.

CDR3 sequence reads: CASSDYSTGELFF. CDR3 nucleotide sequence: TGTGCCAGTAGTGACTACTCCACCGGGGAGCTGTTTTTT. The chain employs TRBV19 and TRBJ2-2; tentatively, D is TRBD2 (5 bases). The CDR3 is 13 amino acids. Germline CDR1 LNHDA, CDR2 SQIVND (reference sequence). Trimming left V 5 bases short and J 4 bases short, with 8 bases between.

The genes are TRBV6-1 and TRBJ1-3; tentatively, D is TRBD1 (6 bases). The V gene's germline CDR1 is MNHNS and CDR2 SASEGT. There are 14 residues in the CDR3. V gave up 6 bases and J gave up 4 bases, with 13 bases separating them. The CDR3 DNA sequence: TGTGCCAGCAGCCCCGAGGGGGGAGGAAACACCATATATTTT. It yields the protein CASSPEGGGNTIYF.

The chain has TRBV28 and TRBJ1-6; 7 positions agree with TRBD1. Per germline, CDR1 MDHEN and CDR2 SYDVKM. V lost 0 bases to trimming and J lost 5 bases; unmatched junction nucleotides: 10. The CDR3 has 18 amino acids. CDR3 coding DNA: TGTGCCAGCAGTTTATGGGCTGGACAGGTCAGGAATAATTCACCCCTCCACTTT. Its protein product is CASSLWAGQVRNNSPLHF.

The rearrangement uses TRBV28 and TRBJ2-2; TRBD1 or TRBD2 may be the D gene (5 bases each). The CDR3 length is 15 residues. V lost 7 bases, J lost 6 bases, and 18 bases lay in between. Germline V gives CDR1 MDHEN, CDR2 SYDVKM. For the CDR3, the DNA is TGTGCCAGCATCTTCCGGGGCCTGGGGCCCGGGGAGCTGTTTTTT. Translating it yields CASIFRGLGPGELFF.

The chain carries TRBV10-1 and TRBJ2-3; D gene ambiguous. This CDR3 is 13 amino acids long. The V end lost 7 bases, the J end lost 2 bases, and 10 bases lay between the germline ends. CDR1 is WNHNN and CDR2 is SYGVQD in the germline V gene (reference sequence). The CDR3 region is CASNDGPTDTQYF. For the CDR3, the DNA is TGCGCCAGCAATGACGGACCCACAGATACGCAGTATTTT.

The CDR3 sequence: CASSPPDGAPDTQYF. In nucleotides, the CDR3 is TGTGCCAGCAGCCCCCCCGACGGGGCCCCAGATACGCAGTATTTT. This sequence joins TRBV27 and TRBJ2-3, with D perhaps matching TRBD1 or TRBD2 (5 bases each). Germline CDR1 reads MNHEY; CDR2 reads SMNVEV (reference sequence). V lost 6 bases, J lost 4 bases, and 17 bases lay in between. This CDR3 is built from 15 residues.

J is TRBJ2-3 and V is TRBV5-1, with D possibly TRBD2 on 5 matching bases. Germline CDR1 and CDR2: SGHRS and YFSETQ. CDR3 length: 14 residues. Trimming stripped 0 bases from V and 2 bases from J, with 7 bases between. The CDR3: CASSLGGNTDTQYF. The CDR3 nucleotides read TGCGCCAGCAGCTTGGGAGGGAACACAGATACGCAGTATTTT.

This chain uses TRBV19 with TRBJ1-5; D remains unclear. Trimming pared 6 bases from V and 9 bases from J, leaving 18 bases between. The CDR3 has 14 amino acids. The V gene's germline CDR1 is LNHDA and CDR2 SQIVND (reference sequence). The chain's CDR3 is CASSPTDGLRPQHF. CDR3 sequence (DNA): TGTGCCAGTAGCCCAACGGACGGACTGCGGCCCCAGCATTTT.

The rearrangement joins TRBV19 to TRBJ1-5; D might be TRBD1 (5 bases). CDR1 LNHDA and CDR2 SQIVND come from the germline V gene (reference sequence). Between the trimmed V and J ends, which lost 7 bases and 2 bases, there was a span of 15 bases. The CDR3 extends over 15 amino acids. As DNA, the CDR3 is TGTGCCAGTAAAGGCCTCCCGGGGGGCAATCAGCCCCAGCATTTT. It specifies CASKGLPGGNQPQHF.

This rearrangement joins TRBV2 to TRBJ1-2, with 9 positions matching TRBD1. This CDR3 is 17 amino acids long. The V segment lost 6 bases and the J segment 5 bases; nucleotides outside the gene matches: 16. The germline gives CDR1 SNHLY, CDR2 FYNNEI. For the CDR3, the DNA is TGTGCCAGCAGGTACAGGGGGCCGTGGGAATCTATTTATGGCTACACCTTC. Translation: CASRYRGPWESIYGYTF.